This T cell receptor beta chain was captured by sequencing in a study of T cell responses to AZD1222 COVID-19 vaccine. The CDR3 is 15 amino acids. CDR1 MDHEN and CDR2 SYDVKM come from the germline V gene. J was trimmed by 5 bases and V by 2 bases; bases with no gene match: 7. Clones were sequenced by immunoSEQ multiplex PCR, and TCRdb holds only the in-frame ones, with some missing. The data hold about 110,000 clones, with around 90% observed a single time. The source is an adult in good health. The sequencing used peripheral blood, collected on day 0 of AZD1222 vaccination. V and J are TRBV28 and TRBJ2-7; 9 bases are shared with TRBD2. The CDR3 here is CASSLPGTSSDEQYF. Written as DNA, the CDR3 is TGTGCCAGCAGTTTACCCGGGACTAGCAGCGACGAGCAGTACTTC.